What follows is one TCR beta chain and its context. Donors comprised healthy HIV-negative adults lacking recent acute infections or vaccinations. This specimen comes from a study of shared clonotypes between healthy human individuals. The repertoire was sequenced with immunoSEQ multiplex PCR; TCRdb's copy has only in-frame clones and lacks some. The table has 850,000 to 1,200,000 clones, approximately 72% seen once; the top ten hold about 1.4%. Germline loops: CDR1 WSHSY, CDR2 SAAADI. The CDR3 runs 15 residues. V lost 3 bases and J 4 bases, leaving 14 bases between the germline ends. The sample consisted of memory CD4+ T cells sorted from blood. Noted subset: CD45RA-negative fraction. The chain employs TRBV10-2 and TRBJ2-3; unclear D gene. The sequence came from a man aged 18 to 30 in good health. The CDR3 DNA reads as TGCGCCAGCAGTGAATATGGTCTCAGCTCAGATACGCAGTATTTT. Residues: CASSEYGLSSDTQYF.